This record covers a single T cell receptor (beta chain). As yet, its antigen is unknown. The data stem from a study of cytomegalovirus exposure and HLA in healthy donors. Across the whole study: In an earlier analysis, around 100 million unique TCR beta sequences were found from 150 million to 200 million T cells. Genetic ancestry analysis placed about 80% of the 398 donors that were genotyped in the Caucasian-associated cluster.

Study-wide findings and caveats: Likely technical artifact: a cluster of highly shared sequence variants. Relative to equally common others, HLA-associated TCR beta chains showed greater clonal expansion in a later analysis.

V lost 5 bases, J lost 3 bases, and 11 bases lay in between. The germline gives CDR1 GTSNPN, CDR2 SVGIG (reference sequence). CDR3 length equals 13 residues. Amplification used 60 Vbeta primers and 13 Jbeta primers. Method: immunoSEQ multiplex PCR; TCRdb's copy keeps in-frame clones and lacks some. The sample totals tens of thousands of clones. Input material: PBMCs. V and J are TRBV30 and TRBJ2-1, with D perhaps matching TRBD2 (7 bases). This receptor was identified in a man younger than 40 in good health and CMV-seropositive. In DNA, the CDR3 is TGTGCCTGGGGGGGGGCATTCTACAATGAGCAGTTCTTC. Translated, it gives CAWGGAFYNEQFF. The full variable domain, rest sourced from reference TRBV30 and TRBJ2-1, is SQTIHQWPATLVQPVGSPLSLECTVEGTSNPNLYWYRQAAGRGLQLLFYSVGIGQISSEVPQNLSASRPQDRQFILSSKKLLLSDSGFYLCAWGGAFYNEQFFGPGTRLTVL.